This TCR beta chain emerged from a study of blood T cell repertoires in COVID-19. TCRdb's copy holds only in-frame clones and misses some; the assay was immunoSEQ multiplex PCR. The table has around 200,000 clones, around 82% seen once. Germline-derived CDR1 and CDR2 are SGDLS and YYNGEE. V lost 3 bases to trimming and J lost 9 bases, with 13 bases between them. This CDR3 spans 13 amino acids. This chain links TRBV9 with TRBJ2-1; D is unclear. The sample consisted of peripheral blood. The clonotype comes from a woman in her fifties or sixties with acute or convalescent COVID-19. CDR3 sequence (DNA): TGTGCCAGCAGCGCGCCAAACTTACTTGAGCAGTTCTTC. The encoded protein is CASSAPNLLEQFF.